This record looks at one T cell receptor (beta chain) sequence and its context. Its antigen is not identified. Sampled 1 year posttransplant, controls received myeloablative marrow transplants, methotrexate and a calcineurin inhibitor. Assay: immunoSEQ multiplex PCR; the TCRdb copy retains only in-frame clones and omits some. The sample carries 15,000 to 20,000 clones, about 85% recorded once. The data were obtained in a study of T cells after posttransplantation cyclophosphamide. The V end was cut by 2 bases, the J end by 7 bases, with 15 bases between. The CDR3 consists of 14 residues. Germline V lookup: CDR1 KGHSH, CDR2 LQKENI. General observations from the study: Skin or GI-infiltrating T cells shared few TRB sequences with blood. Later blood repertoires were often dominated by clones from the donor CD8+ memory compartment. TRB clonality was highly associated with recipient CMV seropositivity and reactivation.

The chain is built from TRBV18 and TRBJ2-7, with TRBD2 as a possible D gene (7 bases). The source is a female patient between 18 and 30 years old who received an allogeneic stem cell transplant from an unrelated donor, was CMV-positive, and had acute and chronic GVHD. The graft donor may account for some of the T cells. The starting material was PBMCs, obtained after allogeneic stem cell transplant with calcineurin inhibitor and methotrexate. This CDR3 reads CASSPRRGAGEQYF. CDR3 coding DNA: TGTGCCAGCTCACCAAGACGGGGGGCGGGAGAGCAGTACTTC.